This T cell receptor (beta chain) was observed in a study of T cell clonotyping in hematopoietic cell transplantation. Notes on the study in general: Few recipient clonotypes overlapped donors; over 95% were de novo at given depth.

V gave up 7 bases and J gave up 13 bases; unmatched junction bases: 4. Germline CDR1 and CDR2: SQVTM and ANQGSEA. CDR3 length equals 9 residues. Method: immunoSEQ multiplex PCR; TCRdb's copy keeps in-frame clones and lacks some. The table records fewer than 20,000 clones, more than 75% of them present only once. In regard to this clone: Its antigen is not known.

This sample's time point: recipient sample about 28 days before transplant, after cytoreduction. Samples: about 28 days before transplant, then days 30, 100 and 180 after. This chain links TRBV29-1 with TRBJ2-1, with 7 bases fitting TRBD1. The specimen was peripheral blood mononuclear cells, collected before stem cell transplant. This receptor was identified in a man between 45 and 60 years old with acute myeloid leukemia. Some clones in this sample may be carry-over from other donors' samples. DNA for the CDR3: TGCAGCGACGGGACAGTCCAGTTCTTC. Protein: CSDGTVQFF.